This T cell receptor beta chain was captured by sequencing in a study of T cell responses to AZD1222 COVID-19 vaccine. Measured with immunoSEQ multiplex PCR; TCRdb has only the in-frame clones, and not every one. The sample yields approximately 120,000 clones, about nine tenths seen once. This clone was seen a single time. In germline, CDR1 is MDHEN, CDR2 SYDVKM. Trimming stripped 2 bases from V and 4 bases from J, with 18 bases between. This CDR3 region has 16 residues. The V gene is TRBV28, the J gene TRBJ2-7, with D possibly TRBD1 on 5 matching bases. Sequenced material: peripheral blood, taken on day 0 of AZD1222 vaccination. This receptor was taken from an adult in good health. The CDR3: CASSLGASRQTYEQYF. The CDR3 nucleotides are TGTGCCAGCAGTTTAGGGGCGTCACGACAGACTTACGAGCAGTACTTC.